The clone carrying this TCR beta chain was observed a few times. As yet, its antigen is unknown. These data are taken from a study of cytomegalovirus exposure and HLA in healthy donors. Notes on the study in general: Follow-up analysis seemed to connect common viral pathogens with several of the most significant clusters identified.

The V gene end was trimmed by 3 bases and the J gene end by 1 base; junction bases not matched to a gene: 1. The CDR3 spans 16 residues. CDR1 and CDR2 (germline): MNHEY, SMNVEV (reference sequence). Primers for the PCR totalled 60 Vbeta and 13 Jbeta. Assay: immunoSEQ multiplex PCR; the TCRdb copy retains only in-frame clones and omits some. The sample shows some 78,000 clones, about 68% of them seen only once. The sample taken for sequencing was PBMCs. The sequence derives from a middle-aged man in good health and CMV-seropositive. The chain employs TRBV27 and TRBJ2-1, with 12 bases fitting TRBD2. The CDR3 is CASSLTSGGSYNEQFF. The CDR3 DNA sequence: TGTGCCAGCAGTTTGACTAGCGGGGGTTCCTACAATGAGCAGTTCTTC.